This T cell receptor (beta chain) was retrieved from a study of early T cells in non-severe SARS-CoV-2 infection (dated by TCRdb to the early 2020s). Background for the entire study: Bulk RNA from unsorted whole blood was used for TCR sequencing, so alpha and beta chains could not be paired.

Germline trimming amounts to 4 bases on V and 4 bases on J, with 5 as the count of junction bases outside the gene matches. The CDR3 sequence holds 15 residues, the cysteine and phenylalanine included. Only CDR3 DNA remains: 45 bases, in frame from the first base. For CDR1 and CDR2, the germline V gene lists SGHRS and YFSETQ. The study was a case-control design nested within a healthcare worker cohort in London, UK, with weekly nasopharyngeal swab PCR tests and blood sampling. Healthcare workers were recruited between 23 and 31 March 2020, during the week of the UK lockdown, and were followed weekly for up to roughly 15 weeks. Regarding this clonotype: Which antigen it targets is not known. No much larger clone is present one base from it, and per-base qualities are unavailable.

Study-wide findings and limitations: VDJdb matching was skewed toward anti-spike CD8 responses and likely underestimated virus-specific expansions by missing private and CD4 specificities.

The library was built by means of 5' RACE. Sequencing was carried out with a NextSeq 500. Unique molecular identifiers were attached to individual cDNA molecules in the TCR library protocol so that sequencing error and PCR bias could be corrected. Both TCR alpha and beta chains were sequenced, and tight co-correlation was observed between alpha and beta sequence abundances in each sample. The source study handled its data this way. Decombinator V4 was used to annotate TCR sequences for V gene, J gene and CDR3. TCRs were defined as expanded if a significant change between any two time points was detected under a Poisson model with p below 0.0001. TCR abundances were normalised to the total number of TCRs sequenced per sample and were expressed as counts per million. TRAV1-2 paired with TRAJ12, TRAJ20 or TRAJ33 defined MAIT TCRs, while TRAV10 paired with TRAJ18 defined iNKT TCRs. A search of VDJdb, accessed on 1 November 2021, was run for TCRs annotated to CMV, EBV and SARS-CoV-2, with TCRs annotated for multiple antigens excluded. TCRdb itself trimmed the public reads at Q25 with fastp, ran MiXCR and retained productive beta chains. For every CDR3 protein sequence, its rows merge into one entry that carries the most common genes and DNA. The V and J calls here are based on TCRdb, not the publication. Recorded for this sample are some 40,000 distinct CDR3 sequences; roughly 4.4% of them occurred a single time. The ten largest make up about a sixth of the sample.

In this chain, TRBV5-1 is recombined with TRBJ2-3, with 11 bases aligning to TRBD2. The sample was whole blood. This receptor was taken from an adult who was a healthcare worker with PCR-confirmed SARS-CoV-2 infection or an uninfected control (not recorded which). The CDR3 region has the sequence CASSTGTSGPDTQYF. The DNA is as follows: TGCGCCAGCAGCACCGGGACTAGCGGCCCAGATACGCAGTATTTT.